This T cell receptor (beta chain) appears in the sequencing data of a study of cytomegalovirus exposure and HLA in healthy donors. Looked up from germline, CDR1 is SGHRS and CDR2 is YFSETQ. CDR3 length: 14 amino acids. Study results and caveats: Many donors shared some public TCRs, even though most TCR sequences were rare. Cytomegalovirus association was listed for 164 TCR beta chains.

With respect to this clone: The antigen remains unidentified. An end of the junction does not agree with germline; a read error may underlie this.

The PCR contained 60 Vbeta and 13 Jbeta primers. In the study's own analysis: A follow-up analysis tallied about 80 million unique TCR beta chains, roughly 11 million shared. TCRdb's table, derived via immunoSEQ multiplex PCR, lists solely in-frame clones and lacks some. D and trimming come from the DNA, and the V and J calls and clone size come from that table. The sample totals some 31,000 clones; its top ten clones hold 3.4%. The TCR sequence derives from a woman in her 40s in good health and CMV-seropositive. The chain has TRBV5-1 and TRBJ1-1; 9 bases align to TRBD1. What was sequenced was PBMCs. The CDR3 sequence: CASTLGTGSTEAFF. CDR3 coding DNA: TGCGCCAGCACCTTGGGGACAGGGAGCACTGAAGCTTTCTTT.